The 32 T cell receptor beta chains reported below all come from one sample, sequenced in a study of blood T cell repertoires in COVID-19. Generated by immunoSEQ multiplex PCR, the TCRdb table keeps only in-frame clones and is missing some. The sample includes roughly 180,000 clones, less than 95% of them seen just once. The sequencing sample was made of peripheral blood. These receptors originate from a man aged 25 to 40 with COVID-19, enrolled during active disease.

The J gene is TRBJ2-3, the V gene TRBV4-1; possibly TRBD2 for D (6 bases). Per the germline V gene, CDR1 is MGHRA and CDR2 is YSYEKL. This CDR3 has 17 residues. V lost 3 bases to trimming and J lost 0 bases, with 16 bases between them. The CDR3 DNA reads TGCGCCAGCAGCCAGACCTCGGGACTTTCTAGCACAGATACGCAGTATTTT. Translating it yields CASSQTSGLSSTDTQYF.

This chain joins TRBV7-2 and TRBJ1-6, with unresolved D. Germline V CDR1 and CDR2: SGHTA, FQGNSA. The V end lost 1 base, the J end lost 6 bases, and 10 bases lay between the germline ends. The CDR3 runs 15 residues. This chain's CDR3 is CASSLDAGFNSPLHF. The CDR3 bases are TGTGCCAGCAGCTTAGATGCGGGGTTTAATTCACCCCTCCACTTT.

The V gene is TRBV18, the J gene TRBJ1-6; D might be TRBD1 (5 bases). The germline V and J ends were trimmed by 3 bases and 7 bases, with 10 bases remaining between them. Per the germline V gene, CDR1 is KGHSH and CDR2 is LQKENI. The CDR3 covers 14 residues. The DNA of the CDR3 is TGTGCCAGCTCACCGGCAGGGCGAAATTCACCCCTCCACTTT. Amino acids: CASSPAGRNSPLHF.

The J gene is TRBJ1-2, the V gene TRBV11-2; D is unresolved. Germline loops: CDR1 SGHAT, CDR2 FQNNGV. This CDR3 comprises 13 residues. The V end was cut by 5 bases, the J end by 1 base, with 8 bases between. The chain's CDR3 is CASSIGSNYGYTF. The CDR3 nucleotides are TGTGCCAGCAGCATTGGGAGTAACTATGGCTACACCTTC.

The rearrangement uses TRBV9 and TRBJ2-1; D is possibly TRBD2 (5 bases). Germline values: CDR1 SGDLS, CDR2 YYNGEE. CDR3 size: 14 residues. The ends were cut back, 0 bases at V and 7 bases at J, with 11 bases in the middle. DNA of the CDR3: TGTGCCAGCAGCGTAGCTACTCGGGGTAATGAGCAGTTCTTC. As protein: CASSVATRGNEQFF.

The chain links TRBV7-9 to TRBJ1-2; 12 bases align to TRBD1. The CDR3 has 17 residues. Germline CDR1 reads SEHNR; CDR2 reads FQNEAQ (reference sequence). The junction had 11 bases not matched to a gene; V was cut back by 6 bases and J by 3 bases. The CDR3 sequence: CASRLIIGTGGDYGYTF. The CDR3 DNA is TGTGCCAGCAGACTGATAATTGGGACAGGGGGCGACTATGGCTACACCTTC.

The CDR3 sequence: CASSVTTNTEAFF. Written as DNA, the CDR3 is TGTGCCAGCAGCGTTACAACGAACACTGAAGCTTTCTTT. The rearrangement links TRBV7-9 to TRBJ1-1; D is ambiguous. This CDR3 spans 13 amino acids. CDR1 SEHNR and CDR2 FQNEAQ come from the germline V gene (reference sequence). V was shortened by 5 bases and J by 1 base, with 8 bases between the two germline ends.

V gene TRBV7-9 combines with J gene TRBJ1-4; 8 nucleotides agree with TRBD1. With V trimmed by 1 base and J by 7 bases, 5 bases remained unmatched. The CDR3 consists of 15 residues. In germline, CDR1 is SEHNR, CDR2 FQNEAQ (reference sequence). Written as DNA, the CDR3 is TGTGCCAGCAGCTTAGGGTGGACAGGGAGTGAAAAACTGTTTTTT. Its protein is CASSLGWTGSEKLFF.

The V gene is TRBV7-2, the J gene TRBJ2-5; 8 nucleotides agree with TRBD2. J was trimmed by 6 bases and V by 5 bases; bases with no gene match: 8. The CDR3 extends over 14 amino acids. CDR1 and CDR2 from the germline V gene are SGHTA and FQGNSA. In DNA, the CDR3 is TGTGCCAGCAGCCACGGGGGGGTGCAGAAGACCCAGTACTTC. Amino acids: CASSHGGVQKTQYF.

In DNA form, the CDR3 reads TGCGCCAGCAGCCAAGATGGAAACAGGTTTTATGGCTACACCTTC. It is translated as CASSQDGNRFYGYTF. V usage is TRBV4-1 and J usage is TRBJ1-2; D possibly corresponds to TRBD1 (5 bases). In germline, CDR1 is MGHRA, CDR2 YSYEKL. The V end was cut by 0 bases, the J end by 5 bases, with 13 bases between. The length of the CDR3 is 15 residues.

The chain recombines TRBV10-3 with TRBJ1-5, with TRBD1 matching 9 bases. CDR1 is ENHRY and CDR2 is SYGVKD in the germline V gene. With 0 bases clipped from V and 4 bases from J, the junction kept 7 bases outside the gene matches. This CDR3 region has 17 residues. The CDR3 region is CAISESPETGGNQPQHF. The CDR3 coding sequence is TGTGCCATCAGTGAGTCACCCGAGACAGGGGGGAATCAGCCCCAGCATTTT.

This clone occurred once. The rearrangement joins TRBV5-1 to TRBJ2-7; 8 bases line up with TRBD1. The V gene's germline CDR1 is SGHRS and CDR2 YFSETQ. This CDR3 contains 15 residues. The V and J ends lost 4 bases and 6 bases, in that order; junction bases with no gene match: 12. The CDR3, as DNA: TGCGCCAGCAGCATATCAGGGGGCGTATCCCCCGAGCAGTACTTC. This sequence encodes CASSISGGVSPEQYF.

V gene TRBV15 combines with J gene TRBJ1-1, with D uncertain. Looked up from germline, CDR1 is LNHNV and CDR2 is YYDKDF (reference sequence). V was trimmed by 1 base and J by 5 bases, leaving 11 bases between them. This CDR3 is built from 14 residues. The CDR3, as DNA: TGTGCCACCAGCAGAGTTGGCGGGCTGACTGAAGCTTTCTTT. Its protein product is CATSRVGGLTEAFF.

The genes are TRBV18 and TRBJ2-2; D uncertain. Trimming cost V 3 bases and J 10 bases, with 15 bases left between them. Germline CDR1 is KGHSH and CDR2 is LQKENI. The CDR3 has 14 amino acids. The CDR3 nucleotides read TGTGCCAGCTCACCTCCGACACCATCGACGGAGCTGTTTTTT. This sequence encodes CASSPPTPSTELFF.

The chain combines TRBV2 with TRBJ2-1, with 7 nucleotides matching TRBD1. V shed 8 bases and J 6 bases; nucleotides not matched to a gene: 10. This CDR3 comprises 14 residues. In germline, CDR1 is SNHLY, CDR2 FYNNEI. This CDR3 is CASRDRDFSNEQFF. The CDR3 DNA reads TGTGCCAGCCGGGACAGAGACTTTAGCAATGAGCAGTTCTTC.

This chain connects TRBV12-3 or TRBV12-4 to TRBJ1-2; 8 bases map to TRBD1. The CDR3 runs to 13 residues. The ends lost 4 bases at V and 8 bases at J; junction bases unmatched: 6. CDR3 nucleotide sequence: TGTGCCAGCAGTTATCAGGGGGCGAGGGGCTACACCTTC. This translates into CASSYQGARGYTF.

This clone is a singleton in its sample. This chain joins TRBV12-5 and TRBJ1-2; D uncertain. Germline CDR1 and CDR2: LGHNT and FRNRAP. Trimming took off 1 base at V and 7 bases at J, with 13 bases between the two ends. The CDR3 totals 14 residues. CDR3 sequence reads: CASGLGLGDGGYTF. The CDR3 bases are TGTGCTAGTGGTTTGGGACTGGGAGACGGTGGCTACACCTTC.

This sequence joins TRBV11-2 and TRBJ2-5, with TRBD1 matching over 7 bases. The CDR3 length is 16 residues. The junction had 9 bases not matched to a gene; V was cut back by 1 base and J by 4 bases. Germline lookup yields CDR1 SGHAT and CDR2 FQNNGV. This CDR3 is CASSLGVRGLAETQYF. CDR3 sequence (DNA): TGTGCCAGCAGCTTAGGTGTCAGGGGGTTGGCAGAGACCCAGTACTTC.

This chain connects TRBV12-3 or TRBV12-4 to TRBJ1-1; no reliable D call. The CDR3 has 13 residues. V lost 2 bases and J lost 1, with 5 bases in between. The chain's CDR3 is CASSLNRNTEAFF. The CDR3 DNA reads TGTGCCAGCAGTTTAAATCGGAACACTGAAGCTTTCTTT.

This rearrangement joins TRBV10-3 to TRBJ1-2; TRBD1 agrees at 9 bases. J lost 2 bases, V lost 4 bases, and 8 bases had no gene match. Germline CDR1 is ENHRY and CDR2 is SYGVKD. The CDR3 loop spans 16 amino acids. This CDR3 reads CAISATGGRGNYGYTF. CDR3 nucleotides: TGTGCCATCAGTGCCACAGGGGGCAGGGGGAACTATGGCTACACCTTC.

The chain joins TRBV4-2 to TRBJ1-1, with D possibly TRBD1 on 5 matching bases. Trimming left V 1 base short and J 1 base short, with 10 bases between. Germline values: CDR1 LGHNA, CDR2 YNFKEQ. The CDR3 loop spans 15 amino acids. In nucleotides, the CDR3 is TGTGCCAGCAGCCAAGGAGTCAGGGAGAACACTGAAGCTTTCTTT. Its protein is CASSQGVRENTEAFF.

The sample holds one count of this clone. The sample has other DNA sequences that encode this CDR3 too. CDR3 protein: CASSLAGYTEAFF. CDR3 DNA: TGTGCCAGCAGCTTAGCCGGGTACACTGAAGCTTTCTTT. The V call is TRBV11-2, the J call TRBJ1-1, with no clear D. Germline lookup yields CDR1 SGHAT and CDR2 FQNNGV. The CDR3 loop spans 13 amino acids. Deletions cut 1 base from V and 3 bases from J, with 6 bases between.

The V gene is TRBV19, the J gene TRBJ2-1; D possibly corresponds to TRBD2 (7 bases). The CDR3 length is 15 residues. Trimming removed 1 base at V and 7 bases at J, with 14 bases between. Per germline, CDR1 LNHDA and CDR2 SQIVND (reference sequence). The CDR3 region is CASSIGGGARNEQFF. The CDR3 bases are TGTGCCAGTAGTATAGGTGGGGGGGCCCGGAATGAGCAGTTCTTC. The complete variable domain, with remaining parts taken from reference TRBV19 and TRBJ2-1, reads DGGITQSPKYLFRKEGQNVTLSCEQNLNHDAMYWYRQDPGQGLRLIYYSQIVNDFQKGDIAEGYSVSREKKESFPLTVTSAQKNPTAFYLCASSIGGGARNEQFFGPGTRLTVL.

The CDR3 sequence is CAWSVPGQGGNIQYF. CDR3 sequence (DNA): TGTGCCTGGAGTGTCCCGGGACAGGGGGGAAACATTCAGTACTTC. V and J are TRBV30 and TRBJ2-4, with TRBD1 identical over 11 bases. Germline CDR1 and CDR2: GTSNPN and SVGIG (reference sequence). CDR3 length: 15 residues. Trimming removed 0 bases from V and 6 bases from J; junction bases left unmatched: 4.

Concerning this clone: Other DNA sequences within the sample encode an identical CDR3. The chain carries TRBV12-3 or TRBV12-4 and TRBJ1-3; no firm D call. Trimming shortened V by 3 bases and J by 4 bases, and 4 bases separated the two germline ends. This CDR3 comprises 12 residues. The CDR3 reads CASSFSGNTIYF. The CDR3 DNA reads TGTGCCAGCAGTTTTAGCGGAAACACCATATATTTT.

The genes are TRBV28 and TRBJ2-3; 9 bases are shared with TRBD1. CDR3 length equals 15 residues. From germline, CDR1 is MDHEN and CDR2 SYDVKM. V lost 5 bases and J lost 2; bases outside the gene matches: 5. The CDR3: CASSKGQGPTDTQYF. CDR3 nucleotide sequence: TGTGCCAGCAGTAAGGGACAGGGACCCACAGATACGCAGTATTTT.

This chain joins TRBV9 and TRBJ2-7; 7 bases are a match to TRBD1. With V trimmed by 0 bases and J by 3 bases, 3 bases remained unmatched. This CDR3 spans 14 amino acids. Germline lookup yields CDR1 SGDLS and CDR2 YYNGEE. The CDR3 here is CASSVGDRDYEQYF. DNA for the CDR3: TGTGCCAGCAGCGTAGGGGACAGAGACTACGAGCAGTACTTC. Full variable domain (rest looked up from reference TRBV9 and TRBJ2-7): DSGVTQTPKHLITATGQRVTLRCSPRSGDLSVYWYQQSLDQGLQFLIQYYNGEERAKGNILERFSAQQFPDLHSELNLSSLELGDSALYFCASSVGDRDYEQYFGPGTRLTVT.

J is TRBJ2-7 and V is TRBV27, with D maybe TRBD2 (6 bases). The germline gives CDR1 MNHEY, CDR2 SMNVEV (reference sequence). V was pared by 6 bases and J by 3 bases, with 15 bases between. This CDR3 has 14 amino acids. CDR3 nucleotides: TGTGCCAGCAGCCTTAGCGGATACGGCTACGAGCAGTACTTC. This translates into CASSLSGYGYEQYF.

The CDR3 nucleotides read TGTGCTAGTGGTTTGGGGGGACAGGGGCGGTCGGGCTACACCTTC. This encodes CASGLGGQGRSGYTF. V usage is TRBV12-5 and J usage is TRBJ1-2, with 10 bases aligning to TRBD1. The CDR3 totals 15 residues. Germline V gene data show CDR1 as LGHNT and CDR2 as FRNRAP. The V gene end was trimmed by 1 base and the J gene end by 8 bases; junction bases not matched to a gene: 7.

The chain is built from TRBV6-5 and TRBJ2-3, with D possibly TRBD1 on 6 matching bases. The CDR3 totals 14 residues. The V gene's germline CDR1 is MNHEY and CDR2 SVGAGI. The V end lost 9 bases, the J end lost 2 bases, and 15 bases lay between the germline ends. The CDR3 sequence is CASELPGDTDTQYF. For the CDR3, the DNA is TGTGCCAGTGAACTACCAGGGGACACAGATACGCAGTATTTT.

The rearrangement joins TRBV4-1 to TRBJ1-1; TRBD1 matches at 7 bases. Per germline, CDR1 MGHRA and CDR2 YSYEKL. This CDR3 has 15 residues. V lost 4 bases and J lost 2; bases outside the gene matches: 7. CDR3 bases: TGCGCCAGCAGCCGGGCCGGGACAGCCAACACTGAAGCTTTCTTT. Its protein is CASSRAGTANTEAFF.

The rearrangement joins TRBV10-2 to TRBJ2-5, with 8 bases fitting TRBD1. CDR3 length equals 13 residues. J was trimmed by 5 bases and V by 6 bases; bases with no gene match: 5. Per the germline V gene, CDR1 is WSHSY and CDR2 is SAAADI. The CDR3 bases are TGCGCCAGCAGGCCAGGGGGCAGGGAGACCCAGTACTTC. It yields the protein CASRPGGRETQYF.